This is a list of T cell receptor beta chains from one sample in a study of blood T cell repertoires in COVID-19. Sequencing was performed with immunoSEQ multiplex PCR; in TCRdb, only in-frame clones are kept and a portion is missing. This sample has nearly 250,000 clones, with approximately 90% found just once. The source material was PBMCs or T cells enriched from blood (not recorded which). These receptors all stem from a man between 45 and 60 years old who had been exposed to COVID-19. CDR3s include the opening cysteine and the closing phenylalanine or tryptophan. The D gene is left open where the match is weak. Rows may omit the clone size; those that give it use once, few, many or a size class.

j_gene	v_gene	d_gene	abundance	CDR3aa	CDR3nt
TRBJ2-2	TRBV18	TRBD1	NA	CASSPRISGQGLKPGELFF	TGTGCCAGCTCACCACGGATCTCCGGACAGGGGCTGAAACCCGGGGAGCTGTTTTTT
TRBJ1-3	TRBV27	TRBD1	NA	CASSPQGVFGNTIYF	TGTGCCAGCAGTCCACAGGGGGTTTTTGGAAACACCATATATTTT
TRBJ1-5	TRBV6-1	TRBD1	NA	CASSETGTGINQPQHF	TGTGCCAGCAGCGAAACCGGGACAGGGATAAATCAGCCCCAGCATTTT
TRBJ1-1	TRBV18	NA	NA	CASSRGAEAFF	TGTGCCAGCTCACGGGGCGCTGAAGCTTTCTTT
TRBJ2-7	TRBV6-5	NA	once	CVSSPGDSSYEQYF	TGTGTCAGCAGCCCCGGGGACTCTAGCTACGAGCAGTACTTC
TRBJ2-1	TRBV5-1	NA	NA	CASSLLTSQYNEQFF	TGCGCCAGCAGCTTGCTCACTAGCCAGTACAATGAGCAGTTCTTC
TRBJ2-1	TRBV12-5	TRBD1	NA	CASGYDRGLYNEQFF	TGTGCTAGTGGGTACGACAGGGGGCTATACAATGAGCAGTTCTTC
TRBJ1-6	TRBV10-3	TRBD1	NA	CAISEGQGANSPLHF	TGTGCCATCAGTGAGGGACAGGGGGCGAATTCACCCCTCCACTTT
TRBJ1-2	TRBV5-1	TRBD1	NA	CASSLVAGGYGYTF	TGCGCCAGCAGCTTGGTGGCAGGGGGCTATGGCTACACCTTC
TRBJ2-4	TRBV2	NA	NA	CASSRAGSTKNIQYF	TGTGCCAGCAGTCGAGCAGGGTCAACCAAAAACATTCAGTACTTC
TRBJ2-4	TRBV28	TRBD1	NA	CASGKTGAAGKNIQYF	TGTGCCAGCGGTAAGACAGGGGCGGCTGGCAAAAACATTCAGTACTTC
TRBJ2-1	TRBV24-1	TRBD2	NA	CATSDSGTSGGASNEQFF	TGTGCCACCAGTGATTCCGGGACTAGCGGGGGGGCGTCCAATGAGCAGTTCTTC
TRBJ2-1	TRBV10-1	NA	NA	CASSGQYNEQFF	TGCGCCAGCAGTGGACAGTACAATGAGCAGTTCTTC
TRBJ1-4	TRBV29-1	NA	NA	CSVSRDEKLFF	TGCAGCGTGAGCCGGGATGAAAAACTGTTTTTT
TRBJ2-7	TRBV11-2	TRBD2	NA	CASSLDGGGASYEQYF	TGTGCCAGCAGCCTCGACGGCGGGGGGGCCTCCTACGAGCAGTACTTC
TRBJ1-3	TRBV5-1	NA	NA	CASSLSPTLSGNTIYF	TGCGCCAGCAGCTTGAGTCCGACACTCTCTGGAAACACCATATATTTT
TRBJ2-7	TRBV27	NA	NA	CASSTTGEPYYEQYF	TGTGCCAGCAGTACCACAGGCGAACCATACTACGAGCAGTACTTC
TRBJ1-1	TRBV7-8	NA	NA	CASSLFFGAGENTEAFF	TGTGCCAGCAGCTTATTTTTTGGGGCAGGCGAGAACACTGAAGCTTTCTTT
TRBJ1-2	TRBV19	NA	NA	CASSIMQGPRGYTF	TGTGCCAGTAGTATTATGCAGGGGCCACGTGGCTACACCTTC
TRBJ2-1	TRBV7-3	NA	once	CASSQGQTYNEQFF	TGTGCCAGCAGCCAAGGACAGACATACAATGAGCAGTTCTTC
TRBJ1-2	TRBV28	TRBD1	NA	CASIETGFGYGYTF	TGTGCCAGCATAGAGACAGGGTTCGGCTATGGCTACACCTTC
TRBJ1-6	TRBV5-4	TRBD1	NA	CASSSGLGQGASPLHF	TGTGCCAGCAGCTCGGGGTTGGGACAGGGGGCATCACCCCTCCACTTT
TRBJ1-1	TRBV30	NA	NA	CAWTPGTGVFAFF	TGTGCCTGGACCCCCGGGACGGGGGTTTTTGCTTTCTTT
TRBJ1-1	TRBV19	TRBD1	NA	CASSMSRTGGNTEAFF	TGTGCCAGTAGTATGAGTCGGACAGGGGGGAACACTGAAGCTTTCTTT
TRBJ2-7	TRBV4-1	TRBD2	NA	CASSRSGWTSGYEQYF	TGCGCCAGCAGCCGATCCGGGTGGACTAGCGGCTACGAGCAGTACTTC
TRBJ2-5	TRBV18	NA	NA	CASSPQSTEQYF	TGTGCCAGCTCACCCCAGTCGACTGAGCAGTACTTC
TRBJ1-4	TRBV5-1	NA	NA	CASSYYDATNEKLFF	TGCGCCAGCAGTTACTACGACGCAACTAATGAAAAACTGTTTTTT
TRBJ2-3	TRBV14	NA	NA	CASSPQGNTQYF	TGTGCCAGCAGCCCCCAGGGAAATACGCAGTATTTT
TRBJ1-1	TRBV9	NA	NA	CASSVQGQNTEAFF	TGTGCCAGCAGCGTTCAGGGGCAGAACACTGAAGCTTTCTTT
TRBJ2-5	TRBV7-9	TRBD2	NA	CASSKYEAGQETQYF	TGTGCCAGCAGCAAGTACGAAGCGGGGCAAGAGACCCAGTACTTC
TRBJ2-7	TRBV19	NA	NA	CASSIVEGSYEQYF	TGTGCCAGTAGTATTGTTGAGGGCTCCTACGAGCAGTACTTC
TRBJ2-1	TRBV28	TRBD1	NA	CASIPGQGAGEQFF	TGTGCCAGCATACCGGGACAGGGGGCAGGTGAGCAGTTCTTC
TRBJ2-4	TRBV6-5	NA	NA	CASRARGLAKNIQYF	TGTGCCAGCAGGGCCCGGGGACTAGCCAAAAACATTCAGTACTTC
TRBJ2-4	TRBV30	NA	NA	CAWSADMAKNIQYF	TGTGCCTGGAGTGCCGACATGGCCAAAAACATTCAGTACTTC
TRBJ1-4	TRBV18	NA	NA	CASSPGTQRNEKLFF	TGTGCCAGCTCACCAGGGACACAGAGAAATGAAAAACTGTTTTTT
TRBJ2-1	TRBV20-1	NA	NA	CSGSRNEQFF	TGCAGTGGTAGCAGAAATGAGCAGTTCTTC
TRBJ1-4	TRBV5-1	NA	NA	CASQRGPDRTYEKLFF	TGCGCCAGCCAGAGAGGGCCCGACAGGACGTATGAAAAACTGTTTTTT
TRBJ2-7	TRBV6-2/TRBV6-3	TRBD1	few	CASSYGTGVEQYF	TGTGCCAGCAGTTATGGGACAGGGGTTGAGCAGTACTTC
TRBJ1-4	TRBV7-9	NA	NA	CASSLNDRQRSFF	TGTGCCAGCAGCTTAAACGATCGTCAGAGGAGTTTTTTT
TRBJ1-5	TRBV19	NA	NA	CASGRQGNQPQHF	TGTGCCAGTGGTCGGCAGGGCAATCAGCCCCAGCATTTT
TRBJ2-5	TRBV3-1/TRBV3-2	NA	NA	CASSYLVTQYF	TGTGCCAGCAGCTACCTAGTGACCCAGTACTTC
TRBJ1-1	TRBV19	NA	NA	CASSSGGNTEAFF	TGTGCCAGTAGTTCCGGCGGGAACACTGAAGCTTTCTTT
TRBJ2-7	TRBV7-2	TRBD1	NA	CASSPDRRYEQYF	TGTGCCAGCAGCCCGGACAGGCGCTACGAGCAGTACTTC
TRBJ1-2	TRBV6-6	TRBD1	NA	CASSRNPGQGSFYGYTF	TGTGCCAGCAGTCGAAACCCTGGACAGGGCTCCTTCTATGGCTACACCTTC
TRBJ2-3	TRBV4-2	NA	once	CASSHVGGSTDTQYF	TGTGCCAGCAGCCATGTCGGGGGAAGCACAGATACGCAGTATTTT
TRBJ2-1	TRBV11-2	TRBD2	NA	CASSSPSGGAYNEQFF	TGTGCCAGCAGCTCTCCTAGCGGGGGGGCCTACAATGAGCAGTTCTTC
TRBJ1-6	TRBV6-6	TRBD1	NA	CASSPLPGTGSQALHF	TGTGCCAGCAGTCCACTTCCCGGGACAGGGAGTCAAGCCCTCCACTTT
TRBJ2-5	TRBV15	TRBD2	NA	CATSRDYGTSGKETQYF	TGTGCCACCAGCAGAGATTACGGGACTAGCGGAAAAGAGACCCAGTACTTC
TRBJ2-5	TRBV27	TRBD1	NA	CASSFLDRGHPETQYF	TGTGCCAGCAGTTTCCTAGACAGGGGGCATCCAGAGACCCAGTACTTC
TRBJ1-2	TRBV19	NA	NA	CASSAAGASYGYTF	TGTGCCAGTAGTGCCGCGGGGGCTAGCTATGGCTACACCTTC
TRBJ2-5	TRBV25-1	TRBD2	NA	CASSEYRTSGKRGWTQYF	TGTGCCAGCAGTGAATACAGGACTAGCGGGAAGAGAGGTTGGACCCAGTACTTC
TRBJ2-3	TRBV2	NA	NA	CASSEYLRGTDTQYF	TGTGCCAGCAGTGAATATTTGCGGGGCACAGATACGCAGTATTTT
TRBJ2-7	TRBV6-5	TRBD2	NA	CASSYRSGTSGYEQYF	TGTGCCAGCAGTTATCGCTCCGGGACTAGCGGGTACGAGCAGTACTTC
TRBJ1-5	TRBV2	TRBD1	once	CASSDQGVGQPQHF	TGTGCCAGCAGTGATCAGGGGGTGGGTCAGCCCCAGCATTTT
TRBJ2-3	TRBV9	NA	once	CASNLAGYTDTQYF	TGTGCCAGCAACCTAGCCGGCTACACAGATACGCAGTATTTT